This T cell receptor beta chain was recovered during a study of control samples from healthy donors and cancer patients. The assay was immunoSEQ multiplex PCR, and TCRdb's table has in-frame clones only and misses some. The sample carries some 150,000 clones, around nine tenths recorded once. CDR1 is KGHDR and CDR2 is SFDVKD in the germline V gene. V lost 1 base and J 6 bases, leaving 8 bases between the germline ends. There are 14 residues in the CDR3. The sequence came from a man younger than 40 in good health. Sequenced input: blood. The chain carries TRBV24-1 and TRBJ2-2; a possible D gene is TRBD1 (5 bases). The CDR3 DNA sequence: TGTGCCACCAGTGATTTAGGGGTCCCCGGGGAGCTGTTTTTT. This sequence encodes CATSDLGVPGELFF.